The rows below give T cell receptor beta chains drawn from one sample of a study of response to subunit inactivated influenza vaccine. MiXCR, applied by TCRdb to the RT-PCR reads, yields one record per CDR3 protein. The profile covers approximately 500,000 distinct CDR3 sequences, with roughly 13% appearing a single time and about 12% taken by the ten largest. Sample: PBMCs from blood, taken around seven weeks after vaccination. Source of these receptors: a man aged 50-59 years who received an inactivated influenza vaccine. Both conserved end residues are part of each CDR3.

v_gene	j_gene	CDR3aa
TRBV20-1	TRBJ2-3	CSAEDAGDTQYF
TRBV2	TRBJ1-6	CASSLEGPNSPLHF
TRBV6-2/TRBV6-3	TRBJ2-7	CASNLRGTSGSYHEQYF
TRBV7-2	TRBJ2-7	CASSLRGQGGYEQYF
TRBV2	TRBJ2-1	CASTFVPGRGPYNEQFF
TRBV10-2	TRBJ2-1	CASTSDSNEQFF
TRBV10-3	TRBJ1-4	CAISKQGMNEKLFF
TRBV3-1	TRBJ2-5	CASSQALGGKQETQYF
TRBV15	TRBJ1-1	CATSRVASRYLNTEAFF
TRBV11-1	TRBJ2-3	CASSLNMDTQYF
TRBV7-6	TRBJ1-5	CASRGHPQGPQHF
TRBV12-3/TRBV12-4	TRBJ2-7	CASSPSTGNEQYF
TRBV11-2	TRBJ1-1	CASSSPLRGPRGNTEAFF
TRBV4-3	TRBJ2-7	CASSQDGSGVASYEQYF
TRBV20-1	TRBJ2-1	CSADPIKVGSGGHNEQFF
TRBV7-8	TRBJ2-1	CASSLRASGRFDEQFF
TRBV7-2	TRBJ2-4	CASSPRDRGSEPYF
TRBV9	TRBJ2-2	CASSEGGGAIGGELFF
TRBV15	TRBJ2-5	CATSRDGGNNQETQYF
TRBV5-1	TRBJ2-2	CASSWTELNTGELFF
TRBV7-2	TRBJ2-1	CASSFGGGQGEQFF
TRBV12-3/TRBV12-4	TRBJ2-1	CASSNVGGTYNEQFF
TRBV20-1	TRBJ1-4	CSARLVQPGGEKLFF
TRBV7-2	TRBJ2-5	CASSRTSGGALQETQYF
TRBV3-1	TRBJ2-7	CASSPSWGEVYEQYF
TRBV5-6	TRBJ2-7	CASSFGTGLPYEQYF
TRBV27	TRBJ2-1	CASRPGRYNEQFF
TRBV12-3/TRBV12-4	TRBJ2-1	CATRLGQGYNEQFF
TRBV20-1	TRBJ2-2	CSASLRGGDTGELFF
TRBV20-1	TRBJ2-1	CSAESGAYNEQFF
TRBV6-5	TRBJ2-1	CASSYSPSGGFNEQFF
TRBV29-1	TRBJ2-7	CSVASSGGSYEQYF